The rows below give T cell receptor beta chains drawn from one sample of a study of blood T cell repertoires in COVID-19. The data were produced by immunoSEQ multiplex PCR, yet TCRdb's version contains in-frame clones alone and is incomplete. Of 150,000 to 200,000 clones in the sample, 75% to 90% were seen once. The specimen sequenced was peripheral blood. The receptor set was obtained from a human donor in a cohort sampled during active COVID-19. CDR3s include the opening cysteine and the closing phenylalanine or tryptophan. Each record gives: D gene, J gene, V gene, clone size, CDR3 DNA, CDR3 protein. D genes are given only for firm matches. Not all rows give a size; the values are once, few, many and, for expanded clones, a class.

d_call: TRBD1
j_call: TRBJ1-1
v_call: TRBV9
clone_size: .
cdr3_nt: TGTGCCAGCAGCGTAGCTACCCGGGACAGTGAAGCTTTCTTT
cdr3_aa: CASSVATRDSEAFF

d_call: TRBD2
j_call: TRBJ2-3
v_call: TRBV27
clone_size: .
cdr3_nt: TGTGCCAGCAGTACTGGACTAGCGGGAGTAAGTTCAGATACGCAGTATTTT
cdr3_aa: CASSTGLAGVSSDTQYF

d_call: .
j_call: TRBJ2-7
v_call: TRBV9
clone_size: .
cdr3_nt: TGTGCCAGCAGCGTTCGGGTCCGGACACAGCATACGAGCGAGCAGTACTTC
cdr3_aa: CASSVRVRTQHTSEQYF

d_call: .
j_call: TRBJ1-3
v_call: TRBV6-5
clone_size: .
cdr3_nt: TGTGCCAGCAGTTACGGCGGCGCCAGTATCGGAAACACCATATATTTT
cdr3_aa: CASSYGGASIGNTIYF

d_call: TRBD2
j_call: TRBJ2-1
v_call: TRBV2
clone_size: .
cdr3_nt: TGTGCCAGCAGTGCCAGTAGCGGGAGCTCCTACAATGAGCAGTTCTTC
cdr3_aa: CASSASSGSSYNEQFF

d_call: .
j_call: TRBJ1-2
v_call: TRBV7-3
clone_size: .
cdr3_nt: TGTGCCAGCAGCTTAACGAAGGGGAGGGGCTACACCTTC
cdr3_aa: CASSLTKGRGYTF

d_call: .
j_call: TRBJ1-2
v_call: TRBV28
clone_size: .
cdr3_nt: TGTGCCAGCAGTTTTGGAGGGGCTAACTATGGCTACACCTTC
cdr3_aa: CASSFGGANYGYTF

d_call: .
j_call: TRBJ2-1
v_call: TRBV30
clone_size: .
cdr3_nt: TGTGCCTGGAGCGTAGACTCCCTCAATGAGCAGTTCTTC
cdr3_aa: CAWSVDSLNEQFF

d_call: .
j_call: TRBJ2-1
v_call: TRBV18
clone_size: .
cdr3_nt: TGTGCCAGCTCACCTGGGAGAGAGAGCGTAGGCTCCTACAATGAGCAGTTCTTC
cdr3_aa: CASSPGRESVGSYNEQFF

d_call: .
j_call: TRBJ2-4
v_call: TRBV27
clone_size: .
cdr3_nt: TGTGCCAGCAGTTCCCTTCTAGGCACTCTAGCCAAAAACATTCAGTACTTC
cdr3_aa: CASSSLLGTLAKNIQYF

d_call: .
j_call: TRBJ1-4
v_call: TRBV27
clone_size: .
cdr3_nt: TGTGCCAGCAGTCCGCCGACCGGGGGAGGTGAAAAACTGTTTTTT
cdr3_aa: CASSPPTGGGEKLFF

d_call: TRBD2
j_call: TRBJ2-7
v_call: TRBV9
clone_size: .
cdr3_nt: TGTGCCAGCAGCGGGCAACTAGCGGGAGTGGGCGAGCAGTACTTC
cdr3_aa: CASSGQLAGVGEQYF

d_call: .
j_call: TRBJ1-1
v_call: TRBV10-3
clone_size: once
cdr3_nt: TGTGCCATCAGTGATCGAAACGGGACTCTAGAAGGTTTCTTT
cdr3_aa: CAISDRNGTLEGFF

d_call: .
j_call: TRBJ1-1
v_call: TRBV7-9
clone_size: .
cdr3_nt: TGTGCCAGCAGCTTAGAAGGGGGCACTGAAGCTTTCTTT
cdr3_aa: CASSLEGGTEAFF

d_call: .
j_call: TRBJ2-7
v_call: TRBV12-3/TRBV12-4
clone_size: .
cdr3_nt: TGTGCCAGCAGTCAACTAAGAGTCTACGAGCAGTACTTC
cdr3_aa: CASSQLRVYEQYF

d_call: TRBD2
j_call: TRBJ2-1
v_call: TRBV7-9
clone_size: .
cdr3_nt: TGTGCCAGCAGCTCGCTAGCGGGGGGCCACAATGAGCAGTTCTTC
cdr3_aa: CASSSLAGGHNEQFF

d_call: .
j_call: TRBJ1-1
v_call: TRBV6-6
clone_size: .
cdr3_nt: TGTGCCAGCAGTTACCCGGGACAGAACACTGAAGCTTTCTTT
cdr3_aa: CASSYPGQNTEAFF

d_call: .
j_call: TRBJ1-2
v_call: TRBV6-5
clone_size: .
cdr3_nt: TGTGCCAGCAGTACAGGGTTAAACTATGGCTACACCTTC
cdr3_aa: CASSTGLNYGYTF

d_call: TRBD2
j_call: TRBJ2-2
v_call: TRBV18
clone_size: .
cdr3_nt: TGTGCCAGCTCACCGGGACTACACACCGGGGAGCTGTTTTTT
cdr3_aa: CASSPGLHTGELFF

d_call: TRBD2
j_call: TRBJ2-2
v_call: TRBV4-3
clone_size: .
cdr3_nt: TGCGCCAGCAGCCAAGAGGTCGGGGGGGCTAACACCGGGGAGCTGTTTTTT
cdr3_aa: CASSQEVGGANTGELFF

d_call: TRBD1
j_call: TRBJ2-3
v_call: TRBV7-3
clone_size: .
cdr3_nt: TGTGCCAGCAGCTTACGCCCCGGACAGGGGAACACAGATACGCAGTATTTT
cdr3_aa: CASSLRPGQGNTDTQYF

d_call: .
j_call: TRBJ1-5
v_call: TRBV27
clone_size: once
cdr3_nt: TGTGCCAGCAGGAAAGAACAGGGAAACAATCAGCCCCAGCATTTT
cdr3_aa: CASRKEQGNNQPQHF

d_call: .
j_call: TRBJ1-2
v_call: TRBV30
clone_size: few
cdr3_nt: TGTGCCTGGAGTGGACAGGCCTATGGCTACACCTTC
cdr3_aa: CAWSGQAYGYTF